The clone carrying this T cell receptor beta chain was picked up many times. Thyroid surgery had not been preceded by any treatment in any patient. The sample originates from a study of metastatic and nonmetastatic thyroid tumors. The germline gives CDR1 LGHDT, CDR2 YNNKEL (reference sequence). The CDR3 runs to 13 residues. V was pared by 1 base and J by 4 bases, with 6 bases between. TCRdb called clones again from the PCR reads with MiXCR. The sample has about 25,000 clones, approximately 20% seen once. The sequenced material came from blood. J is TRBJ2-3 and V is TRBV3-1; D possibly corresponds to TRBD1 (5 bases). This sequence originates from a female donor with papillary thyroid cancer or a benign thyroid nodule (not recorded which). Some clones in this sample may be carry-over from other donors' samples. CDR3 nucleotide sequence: TGTGCCAGCAGCCAAGGGGGCGCAGATACGCAGTATTTT. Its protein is CASSQGGADTQYF.